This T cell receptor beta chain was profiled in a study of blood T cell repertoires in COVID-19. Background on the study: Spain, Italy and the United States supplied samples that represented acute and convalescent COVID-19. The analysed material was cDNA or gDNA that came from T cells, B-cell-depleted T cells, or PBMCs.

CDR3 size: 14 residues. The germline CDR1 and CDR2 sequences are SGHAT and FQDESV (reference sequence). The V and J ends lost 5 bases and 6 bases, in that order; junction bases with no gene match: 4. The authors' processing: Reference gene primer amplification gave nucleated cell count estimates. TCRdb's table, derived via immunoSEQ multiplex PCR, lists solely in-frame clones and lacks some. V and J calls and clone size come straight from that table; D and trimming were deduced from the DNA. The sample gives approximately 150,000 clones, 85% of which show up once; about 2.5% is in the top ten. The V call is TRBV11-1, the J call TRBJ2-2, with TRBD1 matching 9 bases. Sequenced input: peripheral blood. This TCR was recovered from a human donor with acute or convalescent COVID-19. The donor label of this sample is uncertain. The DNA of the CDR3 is TGTGCCAGCAGCCGTCGACAGGGGGCCGGGGAGCTGTTTTTT. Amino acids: CASSRRQGAGELFF.